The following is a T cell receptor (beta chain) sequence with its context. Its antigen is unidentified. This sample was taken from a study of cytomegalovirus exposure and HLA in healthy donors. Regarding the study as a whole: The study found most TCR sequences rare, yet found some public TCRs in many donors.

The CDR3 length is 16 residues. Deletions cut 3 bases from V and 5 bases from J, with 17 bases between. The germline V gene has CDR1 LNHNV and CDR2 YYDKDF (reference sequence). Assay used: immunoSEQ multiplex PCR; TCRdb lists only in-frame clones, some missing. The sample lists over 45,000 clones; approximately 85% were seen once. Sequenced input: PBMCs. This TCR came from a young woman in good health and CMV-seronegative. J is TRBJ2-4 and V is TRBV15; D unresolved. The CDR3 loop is CATSSIKSGGENIQYF. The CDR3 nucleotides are TGTGCCACCAGCAGTATAAAATCTGGCGGCGAAAACATTCAGTACTTC. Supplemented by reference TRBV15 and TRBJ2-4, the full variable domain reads DAMVIQNPRYQVTQFGKPVTLSCSQTLNHNVMYWYQQKSSQAPKLLFHYYDKDFNNEADTPDNFQSRRPNTSFCFLDIRSPGLGDTAMYLCATSSIKSGGENIQYFGAGTRLSVL.